This T cell receptor beta chain was sequenced in a study of blood T cell repertoires in COVID-19. Turning to the study itself: Sites in the United States, Italy and Spain provided acute and convalescent COVID-19 samples.

Everyone who took part was roughly 18 to 89 years old, and they came from 24 US areas. Per the study methods: Nucleated cell counts were estimated from reference gene primer amplification. The repertoire was sequenced with immunoSEQ multiplex PCR; TCRdb's copy has only in-frame clones and lacks some. That table is the source of V, J and clone size, and D and trimming were worked out from the DNA. The table includes around 250,000 clones, around 93% detected once. After removal of 3 bases from V and 2 bases from J, the junction contained 7 bases not matched to a gene. Germline-derived CDR1 and CDR2 are MGHRA and YSYEKL. The CDR3 extends over 16 amino acids.

The genes are TRBV4-1 and TRBJ1-1, with TRBD1 matching 9 bases. This clonotype originated in a human donor in a cohort exposed to, infected with or recovered from COVID-19 (not recorded which). The donor label of this sample is uncertain. Material: PBMCs or T cells enriched from blood (not recorded which). CDR3 sequence: CASSHLPGQGNTEAFF. CDR3 sequence (DNA): TGCGCCAGCAGCCACTTACCGGGACAGGGAAACACTGAAGCTTTCTTT.